This T cell receptor (beta chain) came from a study of cytomegalovirus exposure and HLA in healthy donors. For the study at large: Samples from HLA-typed donors yielded around 79 million unique TCRs in an early data release.

The CDR3 loop spans 16 amino acids. From germline, CDR1 is SGDLS and CDR2 YYNGEE. V lost 1 base, J lost 1 base, and 14 bases lay in between. Each of the donors was a healthy bone marrow donor. PCR employed 60 Vbeta and 13 Jbeta primers. TCRdb's copy holds only in-frame clones and misses some; the assay was immunoSEQ multiplex PCR. The data contain about 200,000 clones, approximately 80% of them singletons. About this clone itself: Its target is unknown.

Study-level results: By HLA locus, TCR association rates varied in a later analysis, with DRB1 showing the most and HLA-C the fewest. Cytomegalovirus status, reportedly, was diagnosed with high specificity and sensitivity by the classifier.

What was sequenced was PBMCs. The gene calls are TRBV9 and TRBJ1-1, with D possibly TRBD1 on 5 matching bases. This clonotype was obtained from a man between 35 and 55 years old in good health and CMV-seronegative. CDR3 in amino acids: CASSVSSGGGNTEAFF. The CDR3 nucleotides read TGTGCCAGCAGCGTAAGCTCGGGGGGAGGGAACACTGAAGCTTTCTTT.